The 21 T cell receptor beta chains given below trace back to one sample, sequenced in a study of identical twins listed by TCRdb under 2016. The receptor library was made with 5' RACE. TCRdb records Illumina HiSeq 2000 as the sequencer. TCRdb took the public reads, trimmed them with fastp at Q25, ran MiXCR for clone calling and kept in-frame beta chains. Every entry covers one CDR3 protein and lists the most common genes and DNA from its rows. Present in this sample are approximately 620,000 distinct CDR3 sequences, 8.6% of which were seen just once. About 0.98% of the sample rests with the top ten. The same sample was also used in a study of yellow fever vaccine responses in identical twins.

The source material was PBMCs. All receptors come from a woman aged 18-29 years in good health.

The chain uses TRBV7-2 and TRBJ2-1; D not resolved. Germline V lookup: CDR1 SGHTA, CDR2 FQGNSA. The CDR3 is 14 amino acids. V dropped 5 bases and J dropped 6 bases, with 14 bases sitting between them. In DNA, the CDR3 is TGTGCCAGCAGCCCTCTCCGACTCGTCAATGAGCAGTTCTTC. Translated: CASSPLRLVNEQFF.

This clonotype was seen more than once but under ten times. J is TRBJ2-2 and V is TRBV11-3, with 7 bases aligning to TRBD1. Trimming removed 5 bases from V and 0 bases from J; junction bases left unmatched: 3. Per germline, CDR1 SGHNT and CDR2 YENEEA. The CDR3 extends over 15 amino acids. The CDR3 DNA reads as TGTGCCAGCAGCACGGGACAGCCGAACACCGGGGAGCTGTTTTTT. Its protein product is CASSTGQPNTGELFF. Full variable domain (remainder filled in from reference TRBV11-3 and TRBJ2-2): EAGVVQSPRYKIIEKKQPVAFWCNPISGHNTLYWYLQNLGQGPELLIRYENEEAVDDSQLPKDRFSAERLKGVDSTLKIQPAELGDSAVYLCASSTGQPNTGELFFGEGSRLTVL.

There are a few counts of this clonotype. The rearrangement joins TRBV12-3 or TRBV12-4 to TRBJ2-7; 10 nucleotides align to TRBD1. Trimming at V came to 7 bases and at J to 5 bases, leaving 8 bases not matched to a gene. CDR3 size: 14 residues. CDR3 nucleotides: TGTGCCAGCAATCGACAGGGGGCTAGAAACGAGCAGTACTTC. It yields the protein CASNRQGARNEQYF.

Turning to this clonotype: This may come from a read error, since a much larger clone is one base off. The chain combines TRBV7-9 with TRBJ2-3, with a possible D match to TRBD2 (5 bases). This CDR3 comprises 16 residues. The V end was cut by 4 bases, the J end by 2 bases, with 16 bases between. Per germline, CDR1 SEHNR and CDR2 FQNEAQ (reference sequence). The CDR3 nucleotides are TGTGCCAGCAGCTCTGGAGCGGAACCAAACACAGATACGCAGTATTTT. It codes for CASSSGAEPNTDTQYF.

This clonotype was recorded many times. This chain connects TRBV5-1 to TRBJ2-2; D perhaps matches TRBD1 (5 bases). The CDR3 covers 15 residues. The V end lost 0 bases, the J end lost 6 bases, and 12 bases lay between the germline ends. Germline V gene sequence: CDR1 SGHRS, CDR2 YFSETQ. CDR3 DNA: TGCGCCAGCAGCTTGGATAGCTCCAGGGCCGGGGAGCTGTTTTTT. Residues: CASSLDSSRAGELFF.

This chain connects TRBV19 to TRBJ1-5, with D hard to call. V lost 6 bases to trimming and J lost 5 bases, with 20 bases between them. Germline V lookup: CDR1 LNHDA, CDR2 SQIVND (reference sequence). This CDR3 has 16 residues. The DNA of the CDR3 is TGTGCCAGTAGCAGCCTCGACCCAGCGGATGATCAGCCCCAGCATTTT. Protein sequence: CASSSLDPADDQPQHF.

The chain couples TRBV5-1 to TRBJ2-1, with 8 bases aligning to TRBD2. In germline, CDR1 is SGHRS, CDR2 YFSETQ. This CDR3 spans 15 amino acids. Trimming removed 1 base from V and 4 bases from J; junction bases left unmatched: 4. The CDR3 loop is CASSLSSGQYNEQFF. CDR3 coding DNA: TGCGCCAGCAGCTTGTCTAGCGGGCAGTACAATGAGCAGTTCTTC.

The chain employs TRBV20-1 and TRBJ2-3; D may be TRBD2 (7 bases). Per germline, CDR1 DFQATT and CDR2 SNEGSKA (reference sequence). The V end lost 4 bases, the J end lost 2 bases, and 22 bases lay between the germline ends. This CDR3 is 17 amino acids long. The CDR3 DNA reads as TGCAGTGCTACCTTAGGAGGGCGGGGGACACACACAGATACGCAGTATTTT. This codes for CSATLGGRGTHTDTQYF.

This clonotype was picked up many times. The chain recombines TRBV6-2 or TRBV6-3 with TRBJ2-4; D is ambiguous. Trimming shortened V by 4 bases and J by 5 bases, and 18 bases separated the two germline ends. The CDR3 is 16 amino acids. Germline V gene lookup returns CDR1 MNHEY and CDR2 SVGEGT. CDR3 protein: CASSFFGSRMENIQYF. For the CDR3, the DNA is TGTGCCAGCAGTTTTTTCGGGTCTCGGATGGAAAACATTCAGTACTTC.

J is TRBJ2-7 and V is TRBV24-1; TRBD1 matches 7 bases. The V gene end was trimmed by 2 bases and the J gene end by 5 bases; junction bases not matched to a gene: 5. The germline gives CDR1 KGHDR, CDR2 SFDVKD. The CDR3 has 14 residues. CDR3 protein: CATSDSRQGHEQYF. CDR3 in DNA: TGTGCCACCAGTGATTCTCGACAGGGCCACGAGCAGTACTTC.

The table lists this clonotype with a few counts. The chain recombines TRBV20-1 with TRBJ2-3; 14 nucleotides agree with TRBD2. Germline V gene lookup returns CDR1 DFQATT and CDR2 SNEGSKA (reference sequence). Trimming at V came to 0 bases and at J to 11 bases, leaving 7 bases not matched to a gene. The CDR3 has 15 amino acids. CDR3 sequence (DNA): TGCAGTGCTAGAGAGGGACTAGCGGGGGCTCGCGTGCAGTATTTT. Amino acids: CSAREGLAGARVQYF.

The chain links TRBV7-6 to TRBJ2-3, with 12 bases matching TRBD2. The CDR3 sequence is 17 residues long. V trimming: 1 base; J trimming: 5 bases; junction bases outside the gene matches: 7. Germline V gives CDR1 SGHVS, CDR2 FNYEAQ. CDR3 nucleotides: TGTGCCAGCAGCTTAGGGAGGGGACTAGCGGGCGGAGATACGCAGTATTTT. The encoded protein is CASSLGRGLAGGDTQYF.

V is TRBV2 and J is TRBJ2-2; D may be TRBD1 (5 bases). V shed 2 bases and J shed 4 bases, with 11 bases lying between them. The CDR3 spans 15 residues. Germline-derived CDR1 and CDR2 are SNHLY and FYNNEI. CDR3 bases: TGTGCCAGCAGTGAATACCCAGGGCCCACCGGGGAGCTGTTTTTT. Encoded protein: CASSEYPGPTGELFF.

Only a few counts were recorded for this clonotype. The CDR3: CASSLAPRQGDYEQYF. The CDR3, as DNA: TGTGCCAGCAGCTTGGCCCCGAGACAGGGGGACTACGAGCAGTACTTC. The chain couples TRBV7-9 to TRBJ2-7, with 9 bases matching TRBD1. After removal of 3 bases from V and 3 bases from J, the junction contained 9 bases not matched to a gene. The CDR3 sequence is 16 residues long. The germline V gene has CDR1 SEHNR and CDR2 FQNEAQ (reference sequence).

The CDR3 sequence: CASSYWASQGETQYF. The CDR3 nucleotides read TGTGCCAGCAGTTACTGGGCTAGCCAGGGAGAGACCCAGTACTTC. This chain uses TRBV6-2 or TRBV6-3 with TRBJ2-5; either TRBD1 or TRBD2 may supply D (5 bases each). V was pared by 1 base and J by 4 bases, with 13 bases between. The CDR3 runs 15 residues. Per the germline V gene, CDR1 is MNHEY and CDR2 is SVGEGT.

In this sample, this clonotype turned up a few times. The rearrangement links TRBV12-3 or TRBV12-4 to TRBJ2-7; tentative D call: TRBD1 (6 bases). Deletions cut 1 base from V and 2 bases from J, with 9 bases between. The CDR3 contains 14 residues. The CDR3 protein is CASSLEPGAYEQYF. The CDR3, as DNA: TGTGCCAGCAGTTTAGAACCAGGGGCCTACGAGCAGTACTTC.

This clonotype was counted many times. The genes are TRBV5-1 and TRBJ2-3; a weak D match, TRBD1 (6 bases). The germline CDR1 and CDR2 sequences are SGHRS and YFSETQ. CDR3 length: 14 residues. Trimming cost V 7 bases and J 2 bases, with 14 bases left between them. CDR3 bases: TGCGCCAGCCGGGCAGGGGACGTCACAGATACGCAGTATTTT. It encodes CASRAGDVTDTQYF.

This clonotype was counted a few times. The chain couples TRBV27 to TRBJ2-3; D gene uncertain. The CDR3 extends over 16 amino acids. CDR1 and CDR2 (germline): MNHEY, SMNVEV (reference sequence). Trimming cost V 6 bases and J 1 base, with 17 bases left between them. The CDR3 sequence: CASRGILSPRTDTQYF. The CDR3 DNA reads TGTGCCAGCAGAGGTATTTTGTCCCCTCGCACAGATACGCAGTATTTT.

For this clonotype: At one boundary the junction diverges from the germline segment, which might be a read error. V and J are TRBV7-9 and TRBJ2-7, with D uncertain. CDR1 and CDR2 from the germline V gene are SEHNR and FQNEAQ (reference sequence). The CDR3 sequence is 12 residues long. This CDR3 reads CASSLVAYEKYF. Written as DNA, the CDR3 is TGTGCCAGCAGCTTAGTCGCTTACGAGAAGTACTTC.

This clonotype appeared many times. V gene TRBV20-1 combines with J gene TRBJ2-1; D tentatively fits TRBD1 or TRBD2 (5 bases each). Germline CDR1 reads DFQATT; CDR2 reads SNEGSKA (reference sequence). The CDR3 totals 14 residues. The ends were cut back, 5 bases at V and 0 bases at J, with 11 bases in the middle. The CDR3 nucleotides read TGCAGTGCTTCCGGGACCATCTCCTACAATGAGCAGTTCTTC. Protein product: CSASGTISYNEQFF.

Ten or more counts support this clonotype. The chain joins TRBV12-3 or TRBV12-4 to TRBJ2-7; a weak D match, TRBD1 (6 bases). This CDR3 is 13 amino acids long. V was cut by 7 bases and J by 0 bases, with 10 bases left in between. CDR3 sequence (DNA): TGTGCCAGCACGACAGGCACCTCCTACGAGCAGTACTTC. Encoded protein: CASTTGTSYEQYF.